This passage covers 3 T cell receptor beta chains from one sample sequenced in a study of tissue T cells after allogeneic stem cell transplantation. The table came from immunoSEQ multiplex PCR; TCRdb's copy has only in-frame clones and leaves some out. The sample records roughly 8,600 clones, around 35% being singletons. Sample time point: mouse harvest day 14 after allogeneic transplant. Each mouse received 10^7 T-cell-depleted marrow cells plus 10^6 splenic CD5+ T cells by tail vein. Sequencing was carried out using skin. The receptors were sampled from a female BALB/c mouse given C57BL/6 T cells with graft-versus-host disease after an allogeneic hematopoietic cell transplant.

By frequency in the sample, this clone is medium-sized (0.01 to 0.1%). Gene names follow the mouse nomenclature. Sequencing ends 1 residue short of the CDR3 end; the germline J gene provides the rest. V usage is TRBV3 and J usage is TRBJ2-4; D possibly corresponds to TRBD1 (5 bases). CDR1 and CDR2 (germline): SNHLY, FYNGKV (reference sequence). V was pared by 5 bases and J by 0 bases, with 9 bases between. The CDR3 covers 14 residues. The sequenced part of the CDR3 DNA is TGTGCCAGCAGCCCGACAGCTAGTCAAAACACCTTGTAC. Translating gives CASSPTASQNTLY. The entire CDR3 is CASSPTASQNTLYF.

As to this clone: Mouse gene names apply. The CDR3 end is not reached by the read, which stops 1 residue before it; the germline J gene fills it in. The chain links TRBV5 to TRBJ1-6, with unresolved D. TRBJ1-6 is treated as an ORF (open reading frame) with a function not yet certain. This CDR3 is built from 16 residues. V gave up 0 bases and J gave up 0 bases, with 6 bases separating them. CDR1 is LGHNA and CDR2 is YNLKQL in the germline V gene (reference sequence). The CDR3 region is CASSQEGNSYNSPLYF. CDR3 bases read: TGTGCCAGCAGCCAAGAGGGGAATTCCTATAATTCGCCCCTCTAC.

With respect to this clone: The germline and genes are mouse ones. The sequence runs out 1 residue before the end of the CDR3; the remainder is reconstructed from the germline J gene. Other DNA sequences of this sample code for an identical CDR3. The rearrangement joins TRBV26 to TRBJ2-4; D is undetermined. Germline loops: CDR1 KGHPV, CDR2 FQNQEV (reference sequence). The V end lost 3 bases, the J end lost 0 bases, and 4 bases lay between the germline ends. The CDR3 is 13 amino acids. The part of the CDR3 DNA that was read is TGTGCCAGCAGTCTCCGTAGTCAAAACACCTTGTAC. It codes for CASSLRSQNTLY. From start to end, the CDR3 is CASSLRSQNTLYF.